A single sample gave rise to the 12 T cell receptor beta chains below, sequenced in a study of Graves' ophthalmopathy and Graves' hyperthyroidism. Amplifying from RNA transcripts, the study obtained TCR beta CDR3 regions. Amplification began with first-round RT-PCR using HTBI primers, then second-round multiplex PCR was performed. TCRdb reanalysed the multiplex PCR reads using MiXCR and keeps one entry per CDR3 protein. The repertoire holds hundreds of thousands of distinct CDR3 sequences, with 35% to 50% as singletons. Sequences were obtained from peripheral blood. All receptors come from an adult man with Graves' ophthalmopathy.

This sequence joins TRBV20-1 and TRBJ2-5, with 9 bases fitting TRBD2. V shed 6 bases, J shed 2 bases, and the junction held 7 bases outside the gene matches. Germline CDR1 DFQATT, CDR2 SNEGSKA (reference sequence). The CDR3 totals 14 residues. Here the CDR3 reads CSAPRLAEQETQYF. DNA for the CDR3: TGCAGTGCACCGAGACTAGCGGAACAAGAGACCCAGTACTTC.

The rearrangement joins TRBV7-8 to TRBJ2-7; TRBD2 is a possible D gene (6 bases). The CDR3 is 15 amino acids. V was pared by 5 bases and J by 1 base, with 15 bases between. Germline V CDR1 and CDR2: SGHVS, FQNEAQ. CDR3 sequence reads: CASSPNLGRSYEQYF. Written as DNA, the CDR3 is TGTGCCAGCAGCCCGAATCTGGGGAGGTCCTACGAGCAGTACTTC.

There are a few counts of this clonotype. The gene calls are TRBV5-1 and TRBJ1-1; 9 positions match TRBD1. Per the germline V gene, CDR1 is SGHRS and CDR2 is YFSETQ. The CDR3 has 16 amino acids. Trimming took 2 bases from V and 0 from J; bases not matched to a gene: 5. CDR3 DNA: TGCGCCAGCAGCTTACGCGGGACAGGGCTGAACACTGAAGCTTTCTTT. It yields the protein CASSLRGTGLNTEAFF.

The V gene is TRBV7-9, the J gene TRBJ2-6; 9 nucleotides align to TRBD2. V trimming: 4 bases; J trimming: 2 bases; junction bases outside the gene matches: 12. Germline CDR1 SEHNR, CDR2 FQNEAQ (reference sequence). The CDR3 is 19 residues long. CDR3 sequence (DNA): TGTGCCAGCAGCTCCCGTTCTGGCGGGAGGGCCCCTGGGGCCAACGTCCTGACTTTC. It is translated as CASSSRSGGRAPGANVLTF.

This clonotype was counted only a few times. This chain uses TRBV28 with TRBJ1-2; D ambiguous. Per germline, CDR1 MDHEN and CDR2 SYDVKM. This CDR3 is built from 12 residues. The ends were cut back, 5 bases at V and 6 bases at J, with 10 bases in the middle. This CDR3 is CASSERNNGYTF. Written as DNA, the CDR3 is TGTGCCAGCAGTGAGAGGAACAATGGCTACACCTTC.

The chain combines TRBV6-1 with TRBJ1-1, with 7 positions matching TRBD1. There are 15 residues in the CDR3. Germline assignment: CDR1 MNHNS and CDR2 SASEGT. The V gene end was trimmed by 8 bases and the J gene end by 2 bases; junction bases not matched to a gene: 11. DNA for the CDR3: TGTGCCAGCGGTCGAGACAGGGCGGGAAACACTGAAGCTTTCTTT. It specifies CASGRDRAGNTEAFF.

As concerns this clonotype: A much larger clonotype is one base distant, so this may be a read error. The gene calls are TRBV24-1 and TRBJ1-5; 8 bases fit TRBD1. The CDR3 totals 14 residues. With V trimmed by 7 bases and J by 6 bases, 7 bases remained unmatched. Germline V gene sequence: CDR1 KGHDR, CDR2 SFDVKD. Here the CDR3 reads CATSNGQGSQPQHF. The CDR3 nucleotides read TGTGCCACCAGCAACGGACAGGGTAGTCAGCCCCAGCATTTT.

The chain carries TRBV10-3 and TRBJ1-1; TRBD1 matches at 9 bases. Germline V gene lookup returns CDR1 ENHRY and CDR2 SYGVKD. The CDR3 is 13 residues long. With V trimmed by 3 bases and J by 5 bases, 1 base remained unmatched. The CDR3 DNA is TGTGCCATCAGTGAAGGACAGGGGACTGAAGCTTTCTTT. Its translation: CAISEGQGTEAFF.

This clonotype was seen once. The rearrangement links TRBV10-3 to TRBJ2-5, with 9 bases fitting TRBD2. CDR3 length: 15 amino acids. Trimming cost V 6 bases and J 5 bases; bases outside gene matches: 10. CDR1 is ENHRY, CDR2 SYGVKD, per germline. In DNA form, the CDR3 reads TGTGCCATCAGCAATTCCGGGACTAGCCCGGAGACCCAGTACTTC. This translates into CAISNSGTSPETQYF.

The chain carries TRBV5-1 and TRBJ1-3; TRBD1 matches 8 bases. Germline CDR1 and CDR2: SGHRS and YFSETQ. The CDR3 has 12 amino acids. V was clipped by 2 bases and J by 11 bases; unmatched bases: 3. The CDR3 DNA reads TGCGCCAGCAGCTTAGGACAGGGCGCCATATATTTT. Its translation is CASSLGQGAIYF.

The J gene is TRBJ2-5, the V gene TRBV29-1; 7 bases line up with TRBD1. Looked up from germline, CDR1 is SQVTM and CDR2 is ANQGSEA. Trimming cost V 5 bases and J 11 bases; bases outside gene matches: 14. CDR3 length: 13 amino acids. The CDR3 region has the DNA TGCAGCGTTCAAACAGGGGCGATGGATGAGCAGTACTTC. Protein: CSVQTGAMDEQYF.

A note on this clonotype: One end of the junction varies from germline; a read error may be responsible. The chain uses TRBV9 and TRBJ2-2, with 10 bases that match TRBD2. Germline V lookup: CDR1 SGDLS, CDR2 YYNGEE. The CDR3 spans 18 residues. The CDR3 sequence: CASSVVPSGRGIAGELFF. In DNA form, the CDR3 reads TGTGCCAGCAGCGTAGTTCCTAGCGGGAGAGGTATCGCCGGGGAGCTTTTTTTT.